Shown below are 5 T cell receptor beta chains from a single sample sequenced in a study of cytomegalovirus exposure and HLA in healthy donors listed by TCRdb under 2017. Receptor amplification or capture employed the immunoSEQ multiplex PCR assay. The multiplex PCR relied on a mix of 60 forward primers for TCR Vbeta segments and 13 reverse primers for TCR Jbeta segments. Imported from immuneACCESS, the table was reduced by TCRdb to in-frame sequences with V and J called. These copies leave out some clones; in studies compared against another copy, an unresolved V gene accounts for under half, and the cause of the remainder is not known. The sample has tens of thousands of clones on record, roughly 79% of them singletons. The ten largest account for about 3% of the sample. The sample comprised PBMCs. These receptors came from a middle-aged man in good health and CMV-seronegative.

The CDR3 DNA follows: TGTGCCAGCAGCTTCATGGCCGAGGGTGGTGGCTACACCTTC. Residues: CASSFMAEGGGYTF. This chain uses TRBV11-1 with TRBJ1-2; D is uncertain. V gave up 3 bases and J gave up 7 bases, with 15 bases separating them. The CDR3 consists of 14 residues. CDR1 SGHAT and CDR2 FQDESV come from the germline V gene (reference sequence).

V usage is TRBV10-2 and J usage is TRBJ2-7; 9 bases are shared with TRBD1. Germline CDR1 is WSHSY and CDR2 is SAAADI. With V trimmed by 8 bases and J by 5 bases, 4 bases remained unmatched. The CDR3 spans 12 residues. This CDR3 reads CASGQGSNEQYF. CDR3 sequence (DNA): TGCGCCAGCGGACAGGGGAGCAACGAGCAGTACTTC.

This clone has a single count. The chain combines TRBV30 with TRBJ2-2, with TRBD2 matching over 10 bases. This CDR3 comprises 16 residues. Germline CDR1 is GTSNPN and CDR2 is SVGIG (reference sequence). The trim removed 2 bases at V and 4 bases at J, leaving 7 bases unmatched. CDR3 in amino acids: CAWSSLAGGITGELFF. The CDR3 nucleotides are TGTGCCTGGAGTTCTTTAGCGGGGGGCATCACCGGGGAGCTGTTTTTT.

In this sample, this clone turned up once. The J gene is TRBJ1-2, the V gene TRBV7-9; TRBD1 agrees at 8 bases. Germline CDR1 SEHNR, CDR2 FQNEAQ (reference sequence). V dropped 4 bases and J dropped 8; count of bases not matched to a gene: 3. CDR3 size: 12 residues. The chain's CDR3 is CASSYRGEGYTF. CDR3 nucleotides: TGTGCCAGCAGCTACAGGGGGGAGGGCTACACCTTC. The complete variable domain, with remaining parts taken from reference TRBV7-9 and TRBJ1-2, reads DTGVSQNPRHKITKRGQNVTFRCDPISEHNRLYWYRQTLGQGPEFLTYFQNEAQLEKSRLLSDRFSAERPKGSFSTLEIQRTEQGDSAMYLCASSYRGEGYTFGSGTRLTVV.

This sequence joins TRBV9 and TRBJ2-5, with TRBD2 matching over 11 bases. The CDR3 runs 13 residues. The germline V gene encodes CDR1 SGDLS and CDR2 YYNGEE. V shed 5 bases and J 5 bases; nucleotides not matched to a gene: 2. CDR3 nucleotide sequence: TGTGCCAGCAGTGCTAGCGGGGGGGAGACCCAGTACTTC. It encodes CASSASGGETQYF.